These T cell receptor beta chains were read from a single sample in a study of T cells after yellow fever vaccination. Using its own MiXCR run on the 5' RACE reads, TCRdb lists one record per CDR3 protein. The sample lists roughly 180,000 distinct CDR3 sequences; approximately 6.2% were seen once. The sample consisted of CD4+ T cells sorted from PBMCs, taken on the day of the first yellow fever vaccination. These receptor sequences come from a man between 18 and 29 years old who received the YFV17D yellow fever vaccine. The CDR3 runs from the conserved cysteine through the conserved F or W. D genes are given only for firm matches. Clone size appears in some rows only: once, few, many, or a class for an expanded clone.

CDR3 length,clone size,D gene,V gene,J gene,CDR3 DNA,CDR3 protein
18,many,TRBD2,TRBV4-3,TRBJ2-2,TGCGCCAGCAGCCAAGGACTAGCGGGGGGGCGGAACACCGGGGAGCTGTTTTTT,CASSQGLAGGRNTGELFF
18,-,TRBD2,TRBV11-2,TRBJ2-6,TGTGCCAGCAGCCCGCGGGAGGTGGCCTACTCTGGGGCCAACGTCCTGACTTTC,CASSPREVAYSGANVLTF
15,-,-,TRBV6-2/TRBV6-3,TRBJ1-5,TGTGCCAGCAACCGTGACGGGGACGGAAATCAGCCCCAGCATTTT,CASNRDGDGNQPQHF
18,few,TRBD2,TRBV4-3,TRBJ2-7,TGCGCCAGCAGCCAAAGGAGCCAACGACTAGCGGATCCCTACGAGCAGTACTTC,CASSQRSQRLADPYEQYF
13,many,-,TRBV5-4,TRBJ2-3,TGTGCCAGCAGCTTGAGAAACACAGATACGCAGTATTTT,CASSLRNTDTQYF
17,-,-,TRBV20-1,TRBJ2-3,TGCAGTGCTAGAGCGGGAGGGGGCGCTCCCAACACAGATACGCAGTATTTT,CSARAGGGAPNTDTQYF
13,few,-,TRBV7-2,TRBJ1-5,TGTGCCAGCAGCATAGACCGCCAAGGGACCCAGCATTTT,CASSIDRQGTQHF
15,many,-,TRBV4-3,TRBJ2-1,TGCGCCAGCAGCCAAGAACAGAGCTCCTACAATGAGCAGTTCTTC,CASSQEQSSYNEQFF
16,few,-,TRBV18,TRBJ2-2,TGTGCCAGCTCGCCCGCCGGGACTCATAACACCGGGGAGCTGTTTTTT,CASSPAGTHNTGELFF
14,many,-,TRBV20-1,TRBJ1-1,TGCAGTGCTTTCCCGACAGGACCTAACACTGAAGCTTTCTTT,CSAFPTGPNTEAFF
14,many,-,TRBV28,TRBJ2-5,TGTGCCAGCAGTCCGTTAGGGTCCGTGGAGACCCAGTACTTC,CASSPLGSVETQYF
13,many,TRBD1,TRBV3-1,TRBJ1-1,TGTGCCAGCAGCCCCCGGGACAGGCTTGAAGCTTTCTTT,CASSPRDRLEAFF
15,-,-,TRBV5-1,TRBJ2-3,TGCGCCAGCGGCTTGGACCAGGTTGACACAGATACGCAGTATTTT,CASGLDQVDTDTQYF
14,many,TRBD1,TRBV10-3,TRBJ2-1,TGTGCCATATCGCGCGGGACAGGGGTACTTGAGCAGTTCTTC,CAISRGTGVLEQFF
13,many,-,TRBV5-1,TRBJ1-2,TGCGCCAGCAGCGGCGTCCCGGAGGGGAGGAAGGGTTTC,CASSGVPEGRKGF
14,many,-,TRBV7-2,TRBJ2-5,TGTGCCAGCAGCTTTAACGGGGGTGGAGAGACCCAGTACTTC,CASSFNGGGETQYF
17,few,TRBD2,TRBV20-1,TRBJ2-3,TGCAGTGCCTCCAGGGGGTTAGCGGGGGGGCCGACAGATACGCAGTATTTT,CSASRGLAGGPTDTQYF
13,few,TRBD1,TRBV27,TRBJ1-5,TGTGCCAGCAGTTGGGCAGGGGGGGGGCCCCAGCATTTT,CASSWAGGGPQHF
14,many,-,TRBV5-1,TRBJ1-1,TGCGCCAGCAGTAGAGGGGCGCTGAACACTGAAGCTTTCTTT,CASSRGALNTEAFF
15,many,-,TRBV6-5,TRBJ2-1,TGTGCCAGCAGTCGTACTTCGAGCTCCTACAATGAGCAGTTCTTC,CASSRTSSSYNEQFF
13,few,-,TRBV5-4,TRBJ2-7,TGTGCCAGCAGCCGCGGGACACCCTACGAGCAGTACTTC,CASSRGTPYEQYF
15,many,-,TRBV5-1,TRBJ2-1,TGCGCCAGCAGCTTTGCGTTTGACTCCTACAATGAGCAGTTCTTC,CASSFAFDSYNEQFF
13,many,-,TRBV18,TRBJ1-1,TGTGCCAGCTCACCGGCCCTGAACACTGAAGCTTTCTTT,CASSPALNTEAFF
18,few,-,TRBV5-1,TRBJ1-6,TGCGCCAGCAGCGCGGGCCACAGGGCCCCCTTTCAGAATTCACCCCTCCACTTT,CASSAGHRAPFQNSPLHF
12,many,-,TRBV12-3/TRBV12-4,TRBJ1-5,TGTGCCAGCCAAGGGGCTAAGCAGCCCCAGCATTTT,CASQGAKQPQHF
17,-,TRBD1,TRBV27,TRBJ2-3,TGTGCCAGCAGTTTAACCCCGGGACAGGGGGCGCGAGATACGCAGTATTTT,CASSLTPGQGARDTQYF
14,few,-,TRBV9,TRBJ1-5,TGTGCCAGCAGCGTAGGCAGGGATCTTCAGCCCCAGCATTTT,CASSVGRDLQPQHF